This T cell receptor beta chain was identified during a study of shared clonotypes between healthy human individuals. Germline CDR1 is SGHRS and CDR2 is YFSETQ. CDR3 length: 18 residues. Trimming cost V 1 base and J 8 bases, with 25 bases left between them. Method: immunoSEQ multiplex PCR; TCRdb's copy keeps in-frame clones and lacks some. The sample records roughly 330,000 clones, under 80% being singletons. The TCR was taken from a man aged 30 to 45 in good health. The sample comprised memory CD4+ T cells sorted from blood. Stated subset: CD45RA-negative fraction. The V gene is TRBV5-1, the J gene TRBJ2-1, with D perhaps given as TRBD1 or TRBD2 (5 bases each). CDR3 region: CASSLRSGTVRQTYEQFF. CDR3 in DNA: TGCGCCAGCAGCTTGCGCTCGGGGACCGTACGACAGACTTATGAGCAGTTCTTC.